Following are 14 T cell receptor beta chains from one sample sequenced in a study of siplizumab effects on memory and regulatory T cells (dated by TCRdb to the late 2010s). The library relied on the immunoSEQ multiplex PCR assay. Not all clones reach the TCRdb copy of this immuneACCESS table, which keeps in-frame sequences only. Checked studies attribute under half of the gap to unresolved V genes and leave the rest unexplained. The sample yields some 100,000 clones; 85% to 95% were counted once. Together, the top ten hold 0.55% to 0.65% of the sample. Sequenced input: Tregs sorted from blood. The receptors shown here come from a human donor in good health.

This chain links TRBV30 with TRBJ1-5; TRBD1 might be the D (6 bases). Germline-derived CDR1 and CDR2 are GTSNPN and SVGIG (reference sequence). The CDR3 totals 15 residues. V was cut by 1 base and J by 6 bases, with 16 bases left in between. The chain's CDR3 is CAWSEGEGMVQPQHF. In nucleotides, the CDR3 is TGTGCCTGGAGTGAGGGGGAGGGGATGGTTCAGCCCCAGCATTTT.

As regards this clone: Other DNA sequences from this sample encode an identical CDR3 as well. This chain connects TRBV5-1 to TRBJ1-5, with 8 bases that match TRBD1. Germline loops: CDR1 SGHRS, CDR2 YFSETQ. This CDR3 contains 14 residues. J lost 6 bases, V lost 4 bases, and 6 bases had no gene match. CDR3 protein: CASSLTGEGQPQHF. The CDR3 DNA reads as TGCGCCAGCAGCCTGACAGGGGAGGGTCAGCCCCAGCATTTT.

The V and J genes are TRBV7-3 and TRBJ1-5; D call uncertain. CDR3 length: 13 residues. Germline loops: CDR1 SGHTA, CDR2 FQGTGA. Between the trimmed V and J ends, which lost 2 bases and 4 bases, there was a span of 6 bases. The DNA for the CDR3 is TGTGCCAGCAGCTTATCGGGGAATCAGCCCCAGCATTTT. Residues: CASSLSGNQPQHF.

V gene TRBV27 combines with J gene TRBJ2-7; unclear D gene. Per the germline V gene, CDR1 is MNHEY and CDR2 is SMNVEV (reference sequence). This CDR3 is 13 amino acids long. V was clipped by 3 bases and J by 5 bases, with 11 bases between them. The CDR3 DNA reads TGTGCCAGCAGTTTTTGGGGTTCCAACGAGCAGTACTTC. As protein: CASSFWGSNEQYF.

The V and J genes are TRBV7-9 and TRBJ1-1, with a tentative D call TRBD1 (6 bases). This CDR3 comprises 15 residues. CDR1 and CDR2 from the germline V gene are SEHNR and FQNEAQ (reference sequence). V was pared by 3 bases and J by 3 bases, with 14 bases between. The CDR3 sequence is CASSLAYRGDTEAFF. The DNA of the CDR3 is TGTGCCAGCAGCTTGGCATATAGGGGGGACACTGAAGCTTTCTTT.

This chain uses TRBV5-1 with TRBJ2-3; a weak D match, TRBD1 (5 bases). The CDR3 length is 17 residues. Germline CDR1 is SGHRS and CDR2 is YFSETQ. The V end was cut by 4 bases, the J end by 6 bases, with 24 bases between. CDR3 bases: TGCGCCAGCAGCCCGGATCTATATAACCAGGGTTACGATACGCAGTATTTT. It yields the protein CASSPDLYNQGYDTQYF. The full variable domain, its missing parts supplied by reference TRBV5-1 and TRBJ2-3, is KAGVTQTPRYLIKTRGQQVTLSCSPISGHRSVSWYQQTPGQGLQFLFEYFSETQRNKGNFPGRFSGRQFSNSRSEMNVSTLELGDSALYLCASSPDLYNQGYDTQYFGPGTRLTVL.

The chain recombines TRBV28 with TRBJ2-7; 12 nucleotides line up with TRBD1. The CDR3 runs 17 residues. Germline CDR1 and CDR2: MDHEN and SYDVKM. V shed 4 bases and J 6 bases; nucleotides not matched to a gene: 13. This CDR3 reads CASSYRGQGAYRTEQYF. The CDR3 nucleotides read TGTGCCAGCAGTTATCGGGGACAGGGGGCGTATAGGACCGAGCAGTACTTC. The variable domain in full, completed from reference TRBV28 and TRBJ2-7, reads DVKVTQSSRYLVKRTGEKVFLECVQDMDHENMFWYRQDPGLGLRLIYFSYDVKMKEKGDIPEGYSVSREKKERFSLILESASTNQTSMYLCASSYRGQGAYRTEQYFGPGTRLTVT.

CDR3 in amino acids: CASSYSIFDINYGYTF. CDR3 sequence (DNA): TGTGCCAGCAGTTACTCAATCTTCGACATAAACTATGGCTACACCTTC. The chain is built from TRBV6-5 and TRBJ1-2; D gene uncertain. Germline CDR1 reads MNHEY; CDR2 reads SVGAGI. V lost 0 bases and J lost 2, with 13 bases in between. This CDR3 is 16 amino acids long.

A single count supports this clone. Mismatch with germline at one junction end may stem from a read error. The chain carries TRBV7-3 and TRBJ1-1, with D possibly being TRBD1 (6 bases). CDR3 size: 12 residues. Germline CDR1 is SGHTA and CDR2 is FQGTGA. The CDR3 loop is CASSRGNSEAFF. DNA of the CDR3: TGTGCCAGCAGCAGGGGGAACAGTGAAGCTTTCTTT.

This sequence joins TRBV11-2 and TRBJ2-3; 7 bases map to TRBD2. Looked up from germline, CDR1 is SGHAT and CDR2 is FQNNGV. Trimming at V came to 5 bases and at J to 0 bases, leaving 5 bases not matched to a gene. This CDR3 is built from 15 residues. CDR3 in DNA: TGTGCCAGCAGCCTCCGGGACTATAGCACAGATACGCAGTATTTT. This translates into CASSLRDYSTDTQYF.

The chain has TRBV28 and TRBJ2-1; maybe TRBD2 (5 bases). V dropped 6 bases and J dropped 6 bases, with 15 bases sitting between them. The length of the CDR3 is 14 residues. Germline V lookup: CDR1 MDHEN, CDR2 SYDVKM. The CDR3 spells CASRRLAGSNEQFF. In nucleotides, the CDR3 is TGTGCCAGCAGACGGCTAGCTGGTAGCAATGAGCAGTTCTTC.

The CDR3 coding sequence is TGTGCCAGCAGCCCCCGGGATGGAGGCACAGATACGCAGTATTTT. Translated, it gives CASSPRDGGTDTQYF. The chain combines TRBV13 with TRBJ2-3; D may be TRBD2 (5 bases). V lost 5 bases to trimming and J lost 1 base, with 13 bases between them. Germline V gene sequence: CDR1 PRHDT, CDR2 FYEKMQ (reference sequence). The CDR3 is 15 amino acids.

In this sample, this clone turned up once. The identical CDR3 is also encoded by other nucleotide sequences in the sample. V usage is TRBV25-1 and J usage is TRBJ2-1; D not resolved. This CDR3 contains 15 residues. With 1 base removed from V and 1 base from J, the gap between germline ends came to 8 bases. Per germline, CDR1 MGHDK and CDR2 SYGVNS. The CDR3 loop is CASSEWGTSYNEQFF. CDR3 DNA: TGTGCCAGCAGTGAATGGGGAACTTCCTACAATGAGCAGTTCTTC.

The rearrangement uses TRBV7-8 and TRBJ2-5; D may be TRBD2 (6 bases). V was trimmed by 1 base and J by 4 bases, leaving 19 bases between them. CDR1 and CDR2 from the germline V gene are SGHVS and FQNEAQ. The CDR3 totals 17 residues. CDR3 in DNA: TGTGCCAGCAGCTTAGTACGGGGGTTTGGGTATGGAGAGACCCAGTACTTC. It is translated as CASSLVRGFGYGETQYF.